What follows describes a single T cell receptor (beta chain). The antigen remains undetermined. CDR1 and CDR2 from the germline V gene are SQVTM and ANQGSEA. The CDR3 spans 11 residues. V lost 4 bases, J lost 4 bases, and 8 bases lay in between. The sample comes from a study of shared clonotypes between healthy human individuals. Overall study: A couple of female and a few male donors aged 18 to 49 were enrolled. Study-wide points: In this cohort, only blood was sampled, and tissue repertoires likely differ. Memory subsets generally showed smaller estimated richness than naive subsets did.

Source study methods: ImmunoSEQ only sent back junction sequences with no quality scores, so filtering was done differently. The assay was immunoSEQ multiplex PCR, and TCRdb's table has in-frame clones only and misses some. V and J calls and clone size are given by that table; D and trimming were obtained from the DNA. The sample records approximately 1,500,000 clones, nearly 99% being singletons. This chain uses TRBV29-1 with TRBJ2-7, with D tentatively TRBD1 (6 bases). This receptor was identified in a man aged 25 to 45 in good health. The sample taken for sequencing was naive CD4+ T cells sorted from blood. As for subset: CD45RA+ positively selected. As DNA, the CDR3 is TGCAGCGTTGCCGGACAGTACGAGCAGTACTTC. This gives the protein CSVAGQYEQYF.